This T cell receptor (beta chain) originates from a study of cytomegalovirus exposure and HLA in healthy donors. Regarding the study as a whole: The study had only CMV serostatus as immune exposure information.

60 Vbeta and 13 Jbeta primers were used in PCR. Produced via immunoSEQ multiplex PCR; TCRdb's table is partial and in-frame only. Of roughly 70,000 clones listed, just under 75% are singletons. A word on this clone: As yet, its antigen is unknown.

Sequencing was performed on PBMCs. The sequence came from a human donor in good health.

The CDR3 spells CASSVGRGSGSLVNEQFF. CDR3 DNA sequence: TGTGCCAGCAGCGTAGGGAGGGGCTCGGGGAGTCTCGTCAATGAGCAGTTCTTC. The genes are TRBV9 and TRBJ2-1, with D perhaps TRBD2 (6 bases). This CDR3 region has 18 residues. V lost 0 bases and J 6 bases, leaving 22 bases between the germline ends. CDR1 and CDR2 (germline): SGDLS, YYNGEE.